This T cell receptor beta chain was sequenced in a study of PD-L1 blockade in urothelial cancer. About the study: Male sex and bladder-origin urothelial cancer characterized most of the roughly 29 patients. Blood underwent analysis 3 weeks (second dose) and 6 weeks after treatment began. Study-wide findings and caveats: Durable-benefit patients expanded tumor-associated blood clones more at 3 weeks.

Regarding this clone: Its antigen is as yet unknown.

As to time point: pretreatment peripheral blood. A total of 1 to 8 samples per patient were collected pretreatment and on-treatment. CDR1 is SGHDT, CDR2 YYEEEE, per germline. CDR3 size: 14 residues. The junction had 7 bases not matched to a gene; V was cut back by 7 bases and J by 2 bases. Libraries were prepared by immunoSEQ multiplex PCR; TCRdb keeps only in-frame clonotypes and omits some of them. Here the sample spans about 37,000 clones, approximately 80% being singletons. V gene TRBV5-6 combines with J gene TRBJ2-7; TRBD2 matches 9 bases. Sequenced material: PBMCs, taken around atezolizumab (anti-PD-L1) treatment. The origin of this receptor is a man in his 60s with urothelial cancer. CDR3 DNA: TGTGCCAGCCGGAGACTAGCGGATACCTACGAGCAGTACTTC. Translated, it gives CASRRLADTYEQYF.